One and the same sample provided the 25 T cell receptor beta chains below, sequenced in a study of T cell repertoires in cytomegalovirus infection. MiXCR, run by TCRdb on the reads, gives a single entry per CDR3 protein. The data show around 300,000 distinct CDR3 sequences, more than 20% seen once. The sample taken for sequencing was PBMCs. The receptors stem from a human donor in good health (CMV status not recorded). Some clones in this sample may be carry-over from other donors' samples.

This clonotype has ten or more counts. The chain joins TRBV6-1 to TRBJ2-2, with 8 bases that match TRBD1. This CDR3 has 14 residues. Per the germline V gene, CDR1 is MNHNS and CDR2 is SASEGT. V was clipped by 10 bases and J by 5 bases; unmatched bases: 9. This CDR3 reads CATEIQGGTGELFF. The CDR3 DNA reads TGTGCCACCGAAATACAGGGGGGTACCGGGGAGCTGTTTTTT.

V usage is TRBV19 and J usage is TRBJ2-1, with 7 positions matching TRBD1. The CDR3 loop spans 13 amino acids. The ends lost 8 bases at V and 9 bases at J; junction bases unmatched: 10. Germline CDR1 and CDR2: LNHDA and SQIVND (reference sequence). The DNA of the CDR3 is TGTGCCAGTGATCAGGGGGTCCGGGGTGAGCAGTTCTTC. Amino acid sequence: CASDQGVRGEQFF.

The chain joins TRBV12-5 to TRBJ2-5, with 12 bases lining up with TRBD2. Losses at the gene ends were 0 bases for V and 2 bases for J; bases not matched to a gene: 4. The CDR3 consists of 17 residues. The germline V gene has CDR1 LGHNT and CDR2 FRNRAP. The CDR3 region is CASGLVGLAGGQETQYF. In DNA form, the CDR3 reads TGTGCTAGTGGTTTGGTGGGCCTAGCGGGGGGGCAAGAGACCCAGTACTTC.

The CDR3 nucleotides are TGTGCCACCGCGGCCGGAAATTACAATGAGCAGTTCTTC. Translated, it gives CATAAGNYNEQFF. The rearrangement joins TRBV7-2 to TRBJ2-1; no clear D. This CDR3 has 13 residues. Germline CDR1 SGHTA, CDR2 FQGNSA. The V gene lost 10 bases and the J gene lost 4 bases, with 14 bases spanning the gap.

Only a few counts were recorded for this clonotype. The chain recombines TRBV20-1 with TRBJ2-2, with D possibly being TRBD1 or TRBD2 (5 bases each). This CDR3 is built from 15 residues. The V gene's germline CDR1 is DFQATT and CDR2 SNEGSKA (reference sequence). Trimming left V 2 bases short and J 4 bases short, with 14 bases between. The CDR3 nucleotides are TGCAGTGCTAGACCGGGACCCTTGGGCACCGGGGAGCTGTTTTTT. It encodes CSARPGPLGTGELFF.

The chain uses TRBV7-6 and TRBJ2-1; 10 nucleotides line up with TRBD2. J was trimmed by 7 bases and V by 7 bases; bases with no gene match: 7. The CDR3 is 14 residues long. In germline, CDR1 is SGHVS, CDR2 FNYEAQ. The CDR3 sequence: CASTGISGGNEQFF. CDR3 sequence (DNA): TGTGCCAGCACGGGTATTAGCGGGGGGAATGAGCAGTTCTTC.

The J gene is TRBJ2-7, the V gene TRBV28, with D maybe TRBD1 (8 bases). Trimming left V 8 bases short and J 1 base short, with 18 bases between. CDR3 size: 15 residues. Germline assignment: CDR1 MDHEN and CDR2 SYDVKM. CDR3 region: CASDPQGGASYEQYF. The DNA for the CDR3 is TGTGCCAGCGACCCACAGGGGGGGGCTTCCTACGAGCAGTACTTC.

This clonotype came up many times. This sequence joins TRBV28 and TRBJ2-5, with TRBD1 matching 7 bases. This CDR3 spans 14 amino acids. Losses at the gene ends were 7 bases for V and 1 base for J; bases not matched to a gene: 6. CDR1 and CDR2 from the germline V gene are MDHEN and SYDVKM. The chain's CDR3 is CASNLGTAQETQYF. CDR3 nucleotide sequence: TGTGCCAGCAATCTCGGGACAGCCCAAGAGACCCAGTACTTC.

This clonotype is medium-sized within its sample. The chain combines TRBV6-1 with TRBJ2-5, with 10 nucleotides matching TRBD2. J gave up 5 bases and V 5 bases, and 11 bases lay outside the gene matches. Germline loops: CDR1 MNHNS, CDR2 SASEGT. This CDR3 has 16 residues. The CDR3 DNA reads TGTGCCAGCAGTCCGCCCAGGACTAGCGGAAATGAGACCCAGTACTTC. Protein sequence: CASSPPRTSGNETQYF.

The V gene is TRBV6-5, the J gene TRBJ1-1; D is unclear. The CDR3 is 13 residues long. The germline V and J ends were trimmed by 2 bases and 8 bases, with 12 bases remaining between them. From germline, CDR1 is MNHEY and CDR2 SVGAGI. For the CDR3, the DNA is TGTGCCAGCAGTTACGGGTCTCGGGGAGAAGCTTTCTTT. The encoded protein is CASSYGSRGEAFF.

There are many counts of this clonotype. This chain joins TRBV7-2 and TRBJ2-7; 7 nucleotides align to TRBD1. The germline gives CDR1 SGHTA, CDR2 FQGNSA. The CDR3 has 14 amino acids. The J segment lost 2 bases and the V segment lost 5 bases, leaving 6 bases of the junction unmatched. CDR3 in amino acids: CASSASGTAYEQYF. In DNA form, the CDR3 reads TGTGCCAGCAGCGCGTCCGGGACAGCCTACGAGCAGTACTTC.

This clonotype occurred a few times. CDR3 loop: CASSLDSDRTDEQYF. The CDR3 DNA follows: TGTGCCAGCAGCTTAGATTCCGACAGGACCGACGAGCAGTACTTC. This chain connects TRBV11-2 to TRBJ2-7, with D possibly TRBD1 on 6 matching bases. Germline assignment: CDR1 SGHAT and CDR2 FQNNGV. The CDR3 consists of 15 residues. V shed 0 bases and J shed 5 bases, with 14 bases lying between them.

This chain joins TRBV11-2 and TRBJ1-1; 7 bases agree with TRBD1. In germline, CDR1 is SGHAT, CDR2 FQNNGV. The V and J ends lost 5 bases and 0 bases, in that order; junction bases with no gene match: 6. The CDR3 is 15 amino acids. The CDR3 is CASSARTGLNTEAFF. As DNA, the CDR3 is TGTGCCAGCAGCGCCCGGACAGGACTGAACACTGAAGCTTTCTTT.

This clonotype was seen a few times. The chain carries TRBV12-3 or TRBV12-4 and TRBJ2-3; 9 nucleotides align to TRBD2. The CDR3 totals 16 residues. Trimming cost V 2 bases and J 4 bases; bases outside gene matches: 7. In nucleotides, the CDR3 is TGTGCCAGCAGTTTAAATAGCGGGAGTATCGCAGATACGCAGTATTTT. This gives the protein CASSLNSGSIADTQYF.

The sample holds many counts of this clonotype. The chain couples TRBV7-2 to TRBJ2-7; D call uncertain. The CDR3 is 15 residues long. Trimming shortened V by 4 bases and J by 2 bases, and 15 bases separated the two germline ends. Germline V gene data show CDR1 as SGHTA and CDR2 as FQGNSA. CDR3: CASSYPQWGTYEQYF. The DNA of the CDR3 is TGTGCCAGCAGCTATCCCCAGTGGGGAACCTACGAGCAGTACTTC.

The rearrangement uses TRBV28 and TRBJ2-3; D is undetermined. V lost 8 bases to trimming and J lost 6 bases, with 15 bases between them. This CDR3 is 13 amino acids long. Germline values: CDR1 MDHEN, CDR2 SYDVKM. The chain's CDR3 is CASYSLVGDTQYF. CDR3 DNA: TGTGCCAGCTACTCATTGGTTGGGGATACGCAGTATTTT.

This clonotype was seen repeatedly, ten times or more. The rearrangement links TRBV7-2 to TRBJ2-1, with 9 bases fitting TRBD2. Trimming cost V 5 bases and J 4 bases; bases outside gene matches: 3. The CDR3 spans 14 residues. Germline lookup yields CDR1 SGHTA and CDR2 FQGNSA. The CDR3 nucleotides are TGTGCCAGCAGCGGCGGGAGGGCTTACAATGAGCAGTTCTTC. Translating it yields CASSGGRAYNEQFF.

In the case of this clonotype: This may arise from a read error, as a much more abundant clone is one base away. This chain connects TRBV11-2 to TRBJ2-5; 9 bases map to TRBD1. The length of the CDR3 is 13 residues. The ends lost 5 bases at V and 4 bases at J; junction bases unmatched: 2. The germline V gene has CDR1 SGHAT and CDR2 FQNNGV. CDR3 DNA: TGTGCCAGCAGCATGGGACAGGGAGAGACCCAGTACTTC. Translated, it gives CASSMGQGETQYF.

This clonotype has ten or more counts. The gene calls are TRBV7-2 and TRBJ2-7, with TRBD1 identical over 9 bases. CDR1 and CDR2 (germline): SGHTA, FQGNSA. The V gene end was trimmed by 2 bases and the J gene end by 3 bases; junction bases not matched to a gene: 5. The CDR3 runs to 15 residues. The CDR3 is CASSLRRDRVYEQYF. The CDR3 DNA reads TGTGCCAGCAGCTTACGCCGGGACAGGGTCTACGAGCAGTACTTC.

This chain joins TRBV7-2 and TRBJ2-5, with D possibly being TRBD1 (5 bases). Trimming took 0 bases from V and 2 from J, leaving 13 bases between them. The CDR3 has 16 residues. Germline loops: CDR1 SGHTA, CDR2 FQGNSA. CDR3 amino acids: CASSLAATAGQETQYF. The DNA of the CDR3 is TGTGCCAGCAGCTTAGCGGCCACAGCAGGGCAAGAGACCCAGTACTTC.

In this sample, this clonotype turned up many times. The chain recombines TRBV7-2 with TRBJ1-1; no firm D call. V lost 1 base, J lost 2 bases, and 5 bases lay in between. CDR1 is SGHTA, CDR2 FQGNSA, per germline. The CDR3 covers 13 residues. The CDR3 region has the DNA TGTGCCAGCAGCTTAGTAGTAAACACTGAAGCTTTCTTT. Its translation is CASSLVVNTEAFF.

This clonotype was seen many times. This rearrangement joins TRBV7-2 to TRBJ1-1; tentatively, D is TRBD1 (5 bases). Germline V gives CDR1 SGHTA, CDR2 FQGNSA. This CDR3 has 15 amino acids. Between the trimmed V and J ends, which lost 1 base and 4 bases, there was a span of 13 bases. The DNA for the CDR3 is TGTGCCAGCAGCTTAGTCATGGGGACCTCCACTGAAGCTTTCTTT. Translating it yields CASSLVMGTSTEAFF.

This clonotype was found many times. The rearrangement uses TRBV7-9 and TRBJ2-6; D unresolved. This CDR3 spans 15 amino acids. The germline CDR1 and CDR2 sequences are SEHNR and FQNEAQ (reference sequence). Trimming stripped 7 bases from V and 3 bases from J, with 13 bases between. The CDR3 coding sequence is TGTGCCAGCACCCCAGCTGCGAGTGGGGCCAACGTCCTGACTTTC. Its translation is CASTPAASGANVLTF.

This clonotype was recorded only once. The chain recombines TRBV4-1 with TRBJ2-5; TRBD2 aligns across 11 bases. The V segment lost 1 base and the J segment 5 bases; nucleotides outside the gene matches: 15. The CDR3 length is 19 residues. The germline gives CDR1 MGHRA, CDR2 YSYEKL. The CDR3: CASSQGLAGGNLFPETQYF. CDR3 nucleotide sequence: TGCGCCAGCAGCCAAGGCCTAGCGGGAGGTAATTTGTTCCCGGAGACCCAGTACTTC.

This clonotype has a handful of counts. V and J are TRBV20-1 and TRBJ1-6; TRBD1 agrees at 9 bases. CDR1 is DFQATT, CDR2 SNEGSKA, per germline (reference sequence). V trimming: 6 bases; J trimming: 5 bases; junction bases outside the gene matches: 14. The CDR3 has 17 residues. The DNA for the CDR3 is TGCAGTGCGAGCACCGGACAGGGGTCTCTAAATAATTCACCCCTCCACTTT. The encoded protein is CSASTGQGSLNNSPLHF.